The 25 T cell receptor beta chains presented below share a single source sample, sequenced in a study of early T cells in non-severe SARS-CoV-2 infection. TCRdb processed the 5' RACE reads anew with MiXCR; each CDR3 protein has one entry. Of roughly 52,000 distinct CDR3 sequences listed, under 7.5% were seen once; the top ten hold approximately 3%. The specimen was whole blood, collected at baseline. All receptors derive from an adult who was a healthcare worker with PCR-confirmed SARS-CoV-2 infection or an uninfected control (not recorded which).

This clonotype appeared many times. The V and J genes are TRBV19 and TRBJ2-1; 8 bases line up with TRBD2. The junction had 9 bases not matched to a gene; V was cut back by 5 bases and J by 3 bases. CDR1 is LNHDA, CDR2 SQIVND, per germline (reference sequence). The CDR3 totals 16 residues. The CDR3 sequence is CASSPVAGSYYNEQFF. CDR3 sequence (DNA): TGTGCCAGTAGTCCAGTAGCGGGATCATACTACAATGAGCAGTTCTTC.

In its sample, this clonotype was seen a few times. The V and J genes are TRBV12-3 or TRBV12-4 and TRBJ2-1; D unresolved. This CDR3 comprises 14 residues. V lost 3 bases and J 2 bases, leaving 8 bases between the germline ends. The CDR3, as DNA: TGTGCCAGCAGTTTCGCTCCCCCCTACAATGAGCAGTTCTTC. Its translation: CASSFAPPYNEQFF.

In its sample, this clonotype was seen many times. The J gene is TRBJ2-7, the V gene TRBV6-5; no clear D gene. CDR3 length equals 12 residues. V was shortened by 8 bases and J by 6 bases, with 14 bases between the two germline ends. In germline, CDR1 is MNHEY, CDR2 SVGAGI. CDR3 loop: CASSNAGREQYF. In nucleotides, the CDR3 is TGTGCCAGCTCGAACGCTGGGCGCGAGCAGTACTTC.

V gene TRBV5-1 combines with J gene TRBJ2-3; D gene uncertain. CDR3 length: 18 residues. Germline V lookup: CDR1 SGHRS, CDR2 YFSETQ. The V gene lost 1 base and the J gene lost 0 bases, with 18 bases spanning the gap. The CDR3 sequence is CASSLRASTEFSTDTQYF. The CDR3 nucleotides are TGCGCCAGCAGCTTGAGAGCGTCCACAGAGTTTAGCACAGATACGCAGTATTTT.

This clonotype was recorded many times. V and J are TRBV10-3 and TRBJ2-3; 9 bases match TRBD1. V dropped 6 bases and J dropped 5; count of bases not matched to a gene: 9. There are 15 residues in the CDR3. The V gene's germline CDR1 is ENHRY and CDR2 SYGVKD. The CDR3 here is CAIRTGTGSVDTQYF. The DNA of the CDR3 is TGTGCCATCAGAACCGGGACAGGGTCGGTAGATACGCAGTATTTT.

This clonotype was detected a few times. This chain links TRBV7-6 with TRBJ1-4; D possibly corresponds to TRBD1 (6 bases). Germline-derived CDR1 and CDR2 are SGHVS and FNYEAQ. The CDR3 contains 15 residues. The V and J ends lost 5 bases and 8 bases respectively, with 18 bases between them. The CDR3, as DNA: TGTGCCAGCAGCCCCCACAGGGACGCGTGGGAAAAACTGTTTTTT. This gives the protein CASSPHRDAWEKLFF.

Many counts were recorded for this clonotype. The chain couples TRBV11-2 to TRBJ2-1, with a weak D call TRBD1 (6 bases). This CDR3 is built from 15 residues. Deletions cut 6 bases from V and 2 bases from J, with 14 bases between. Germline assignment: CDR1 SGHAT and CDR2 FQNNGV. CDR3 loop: CASSPGQPTYNEQFF. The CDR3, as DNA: TGTGCCAGCAGTCCAGGACAGCCAACCTACAATGAGCAGTTCTTC.

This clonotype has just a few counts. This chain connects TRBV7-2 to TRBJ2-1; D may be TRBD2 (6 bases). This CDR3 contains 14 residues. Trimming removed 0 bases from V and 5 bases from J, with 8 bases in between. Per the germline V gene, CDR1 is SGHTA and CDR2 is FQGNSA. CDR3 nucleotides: TGTGCCAGCAGCTTAGCGGGACTTAACAATGAGCAGTTCTTC. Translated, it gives CASSLAGLNNEQFF.

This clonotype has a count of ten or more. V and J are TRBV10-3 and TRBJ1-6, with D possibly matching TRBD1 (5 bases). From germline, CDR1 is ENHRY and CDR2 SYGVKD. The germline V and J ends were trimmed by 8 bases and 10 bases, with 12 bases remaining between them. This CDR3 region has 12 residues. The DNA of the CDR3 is TGTGCCATCGCCGCAGGGAAGTCACCCCTCCACTTT. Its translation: CAIAAGKSPLHF.

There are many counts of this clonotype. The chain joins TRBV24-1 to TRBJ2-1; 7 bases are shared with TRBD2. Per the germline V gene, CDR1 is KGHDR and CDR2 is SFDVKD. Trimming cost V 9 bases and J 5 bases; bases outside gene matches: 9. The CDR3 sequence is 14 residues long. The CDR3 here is CATSRGGGNNEQFF. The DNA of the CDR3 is TGTGCCACCTCCCGGGGCGGGGGTAACAATGAGCAGTTCTTC.

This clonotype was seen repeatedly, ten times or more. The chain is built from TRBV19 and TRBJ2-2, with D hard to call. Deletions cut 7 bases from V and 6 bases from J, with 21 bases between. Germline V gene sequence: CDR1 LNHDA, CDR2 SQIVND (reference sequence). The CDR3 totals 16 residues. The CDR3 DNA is TGTGCCAGTACCACCTCCGTGGGCATCCACCCCGGGGAGCTGTTTTTT. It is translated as CASTTSVGIHPGELFF.

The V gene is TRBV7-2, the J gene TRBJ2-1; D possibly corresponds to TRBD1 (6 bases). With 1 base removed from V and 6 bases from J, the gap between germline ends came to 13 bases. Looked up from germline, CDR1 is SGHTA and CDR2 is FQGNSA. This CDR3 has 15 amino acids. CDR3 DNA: TGTGCCAGCAGCTTAGACCCCACGGACAGCAATGAGCAGTTCTTC. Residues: CASSLDPTDSNEQFF.

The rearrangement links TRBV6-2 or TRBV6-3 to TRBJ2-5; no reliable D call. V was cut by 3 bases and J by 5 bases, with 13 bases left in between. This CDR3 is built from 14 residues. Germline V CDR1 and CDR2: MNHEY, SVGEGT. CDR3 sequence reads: CASSYASPSETQYF. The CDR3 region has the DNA TGTGCCAGCAGTTATGCGAGCCCCTCGGAGACCCAGTACTTC.

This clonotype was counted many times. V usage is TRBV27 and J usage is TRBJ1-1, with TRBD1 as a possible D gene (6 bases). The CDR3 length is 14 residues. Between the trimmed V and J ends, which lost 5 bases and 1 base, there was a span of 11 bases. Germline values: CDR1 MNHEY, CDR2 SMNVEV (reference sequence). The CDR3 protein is CASSPGTSNTEAFF. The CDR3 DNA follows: TGTGCCAGCAGTCCCGGGACATCGAACACTGAAGCTTTCTTT.

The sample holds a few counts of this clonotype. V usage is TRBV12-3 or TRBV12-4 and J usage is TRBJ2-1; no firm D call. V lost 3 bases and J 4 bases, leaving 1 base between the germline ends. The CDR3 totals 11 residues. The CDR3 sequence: CASSFYNEQFF. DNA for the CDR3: TGTGCCAGCAGTTTTTACAATGAGCAGTTCTTC.

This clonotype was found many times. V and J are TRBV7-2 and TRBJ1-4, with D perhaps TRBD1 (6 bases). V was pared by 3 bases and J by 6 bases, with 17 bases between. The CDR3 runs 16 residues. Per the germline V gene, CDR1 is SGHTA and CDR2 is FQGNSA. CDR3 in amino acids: CASSLLGGGGDEKLFF. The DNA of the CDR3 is TGTGCCAGCAGCTTGCTAGGAGGAGGGGGGGATGAAAAACTGTTTTTT.

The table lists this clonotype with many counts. The CDR3 sequence is CASSYTPGLAGNEQFF. CDR3 bases: TGTGCCAGCAGCTACACTCCGGGACTAGCGGGGAATGAGCAGTTCTTC. The gene calls are TRBV7-2 and TRBJ2-1; 13 positions match TRBD2. The CDR3 contains 16 residues. The germline V gene encodes CDR1 SGHTA and CDR2 FQGNSA. The V gene end was trimmed by 4 bases and the J gene end by 7 bases; junction bases not matched to a gene: 7.

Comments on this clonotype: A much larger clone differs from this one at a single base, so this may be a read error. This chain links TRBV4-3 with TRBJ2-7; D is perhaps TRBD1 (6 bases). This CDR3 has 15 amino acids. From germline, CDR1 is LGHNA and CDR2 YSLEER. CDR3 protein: CASSLGTTSSCEQYF. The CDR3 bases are TGCGCCAGCAGCCTCGGGACAACCTCTTCCTGCGAGCAGTACTTC.

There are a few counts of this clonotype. CDR3 nucleotides: TGTGCCACCAGCAGAGGGCGAGAGCCAGCCTACGAGCAGTACTTC. It is translated as CATSRGREPAYEQYF. V is TRBV15 and J is TRBJ2-7; D gene unclear. Trimming removed 1 base from V and 2 bases from J, with 12 bases in between. Germline V gives CDR1 LNHNV, CDR2 YYDKDF (reference sequence). The CDR3 length is 15 residues.

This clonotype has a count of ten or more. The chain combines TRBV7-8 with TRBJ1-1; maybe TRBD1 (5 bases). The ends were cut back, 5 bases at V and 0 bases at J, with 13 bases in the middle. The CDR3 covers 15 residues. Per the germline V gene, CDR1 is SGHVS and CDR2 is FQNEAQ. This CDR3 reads CASSGSGAMNTEAFF. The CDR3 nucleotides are TGTGCCAGCAGCGGGTCCGGGGCCATGAACACTGAAGCTTTCTTT.

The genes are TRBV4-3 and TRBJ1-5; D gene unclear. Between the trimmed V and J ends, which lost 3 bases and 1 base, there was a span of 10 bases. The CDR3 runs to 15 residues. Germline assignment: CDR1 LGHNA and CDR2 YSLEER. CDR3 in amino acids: CASSQGAGSNQPQHF. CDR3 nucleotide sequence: TGCGCCAGCAGCCAGGGAGCCGGGAGCAATCAGCCCCAGCATTTT.

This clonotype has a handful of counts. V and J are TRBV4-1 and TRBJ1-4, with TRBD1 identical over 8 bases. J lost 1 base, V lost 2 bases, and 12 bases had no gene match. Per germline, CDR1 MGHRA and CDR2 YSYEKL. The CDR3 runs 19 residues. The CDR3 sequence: CASSQRRTGGSVTNEKLFF. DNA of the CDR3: TGCGCCAGCAGCCAACGCCGCACAGGGGGGTCGGTAACTAATGAAAAACTGTTTTTT.

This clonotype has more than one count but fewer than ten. For the CDR3, the DNA is TGCAGCGTTGATTCGGGAACGGACAGACAGTTCTTC. This sequence encodes CSVDSGTDRQFF. The V and J genes are TRBV29-1 and TRBJ2-1, with D perhaps TRBD1 (6 bases). Germline V gene data show CDR1 as SQVTM and CDR2 as ANQGSEA. V was pared by 3 bases and J by 13 bases, with 16 bases between. CDR3 length equals 12 residues.

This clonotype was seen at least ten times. In nucleotides, the CDR3 is TGCGCCAGCAGCTTCGTTGGGACCGTGGCACAAGAGACCCAGTACTTC. This translates into CASSFVGTVAQETQYF. The V gene is TRBV5-1, the J gene TRBJ2-5; TRBD1 or TRBD2 may be the D gene (5 bases each). CDR1 is SGHRS, CDR2 YFSETQ, per germline. The CDR3 has 16 amino acids. V gave up 2 bases and J gave up 2 bases, with 16 bases separating them.

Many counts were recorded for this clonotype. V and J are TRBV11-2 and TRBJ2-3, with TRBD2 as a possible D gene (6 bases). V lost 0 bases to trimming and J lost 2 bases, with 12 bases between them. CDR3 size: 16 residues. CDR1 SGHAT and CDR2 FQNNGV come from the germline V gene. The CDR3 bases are TGTGCCAGCAGCTTAGATATCGGGGGTCACACAGATACGCAGTATTTT. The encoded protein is CASSLDIGGHTDTQYF.